This T cell receptor beta chain emerged from a study of regulatory T cells in long-lasting Graves disease. CDR3 length equals 14 residues. Germline CDR1 is LGHNA and CDR2 is YSLEER. The V and J ends lost 1 base and 8 bases, in that order; junction bases with no gene match: 3. Time point of the sample: newly diagnosed GD, antithyroid drugs for less than 3 months. Construction of the TCR library relied on RNA isolated from PBMCs. Roughly 10 milliliters of peripheral blood were taken and placed in EDTA tubes. Sequencing libraries for TCR beta were prepared with iRepertoire HTBI primers and Arm-PCR of CDR3 regions. TCRdb re-called the multiplex PCR reads through MiXCR, storing one row per CDR3 protein. The repertoire holds 400,000 to 500,000 distinct CDR3 sequences, about 15% seen once, with about 8% in the top ten. These data were also filed under a second study, of T cells in Graves' hyperthyroidism and ophthalmopathy.

This clonotype was sampled from a woman in her thirties or forties with Graves disease. This specimen was peripheral blood mononuclear cells (PBMCs), taken at new diagnosis, from a patient treated with antithyroid drugs. The chain employs TRBV4-3 and TRBJ2-1; 9 positions agree with TRBD2. The CDR3 loop reads CASSQGLAVDEQFF. CDR3 sequence (DNA): TGCGCCAGCAGCCAAGGACTAGCGGTCGATGAGCAGTTCTTC.